These 10 T cell receptor beta chains were all obtained from the same sample, sequenced in a study of vaccination and CD4 T cells after COVID-19. The treatment is: approximately nine-day PBMC culture with coronavirus spike peptide pools or control peptides (ViraFEST assay). Sequencing of DNA taken from cultured CD4+ T cells relied on the Oncomine TCR Beta short-read assay. TCRdb ran MiXCR on the PCR reads and lists one entry per CDR3 protein. This table holds more than 10,000 distinct CDR3 sequences, about 61% found once. Antigen specificity for these receptors is unknown. This sample comprised CD4+ T cells from blood, cultured in vitro, obtained before SARS-CoV-2 vaccination. The receptor set was obtained from a human donor who had recovered from COVID-19.

This clonotype was observed a handful of times. The chain combines TRBV28 with TRBJ2-5, with D possibly TRBD2 on 6 matching bases. V gave up 5 bases and J gave up 1 base, with 8 bases separating them. The CDR3 contains 13 residues. The germline gives CDR1 MDHEN, CDR2 SYDVKM. The CDR3 protein is CASSGDFQETQYF. CDR3 in DNA: TGTGCCAGCAGTGGGGACTTCCAAGAGACCCAGTACTTC.

This clonotype came up a few times. V and J are TRBV2 and TRBJ2-7, with a possible D match to TRBD2 (6 bases). The CDR3 loop spans 12 amino acids. Germline CDR1 and CDR2: SNHLY and FYNNEI. The ends were cut back, 7 bases at V and 1 base at J, with 8 bases in the middle. The CDR3 spells CASIGLSYEQYF. For the CDR3, the DNA is TGTGCCAGCATCGGACTATCCTACGAGCAGTACTTC.

The chain links TRBV19 to TRBJ2-1; D unresolved. Germline loops: CDR1 LNHDA, CDR2 SQIVND (reference sequence). The CDR3 length is 14 residues. The V end was cut by 3 bases, the J end by 6 bases, with 12 bases between. CDR3 sequence: CASSILPTPNEQFF. CDR3 DNA: TGTGCCAGTAGTATCCTTCCGACACCCAATGAGCAGTTCTTC.

J is TRBJ1-1 and V is TRBV18, with 11 nucleotides matching TRBD1. Germline V gene sequence: CDR1 KGHSH, CDR2 LQKENI. This CDR3 region has 14 residues. V lost 4 bases and J lost 7; bases outside the gene matches: 5. The CDR3 DNA follows: TGTGCCAGCTCACTATCCGGGACAGGGGGTGAAGCTTTCTTT. Translating gives CASSLSGTGGEAFF.

The chain has TRBV20-1 and TRBJ1-2; TRBD1 is a possible D gene (5 bases). Per germline, CDR1 DFQATT and CDR2 SNEGSKA (reference sequence). V was pared by 1 base and J by 6 bases, with 12 bases between. The CDR3 runs 13 residues. DNA for the CDR3: TGCAGTGCTAGAGTCGGGGGGAGGGATGGCTACACCTTC. This codes for CSARVGGRDGYTF.

The chain is built from TRBV7-6 and TRBJ2-3; D might be TRBD2 (5 bases). The V and J ends lost 2 bases and 4 bases respectively, with 10 bases between them. This CDR3 region has 14 residues. Germline CDR1 and CDR2: SGHVS and FNYEAQ. For the CDR3, the DNA is TGTGCCAGCAGCTTATTTACTAGACCAGATACGCAGTATTTT. Protein product: CASSLFTRPDTQYF.

This clonotype was observed a few times. V and J are TRBV10-3 and TRBJ2-7; 9 bases are shared with TRBD1. The germline CDR1 and CDR2 sequences are ENHRY and SYGVKD. The CDR3 runs to 14 residues. The V segment lost 2 bases and the J segment 7 bases; nucleotides outside the gene matches: 6. The CDR3 loop is CAISERGQGGEQYF. The DNA of the CDR3 is TGTGCCATCAGTGAGAGGGGACAGGGTGGTGAGCAGTACTTC.

The chain uses TRBV18 and TRBJ1-1; D remains unclear. The V gene's germline CDR1 is KGHSH and CDR2 LQKENI. This CDR3 has 16 amino acids. Trimming cost V 4 bases and J 4 bases, with 19 bases left between them. Here the CDR3 DNA reads TGTGCCAGCTCACGGTCCCTTGAACCGCGAGGCACTGAAGCTTTCTTT. Encoded protein: CASSRSLEPRGTEAFF.

The chain has TRBV20-1 and TRBJ2-7, with 7 nucleotides matching TRBD2. The CDR3 runs 14 residues. CDR1 and CDR2 from the germline V gene are DFQATT and SNEGSKA (reference sequence). With V trimmed by 2 bases and J by 4 bases, 8 bases remained unmatched. The CDR3 here is CSARSPSGRYEQYF. The CDR3 region has the DNA TGCAGTGCTAGATCGCCTAGCGGACGGTACGAGCAGTACTTC.

In DNA form, the CDR3 reads TGTGCCAGCAGCGTAGGACGACCGGGGCGGGAGGTCGGAGAGACCCAGTACTTC. Residues: CASSVGRPGREVGETQYF. The chain carries TRBV9 and TRBJ2-5; 8 bases are shared with TRBD2. Germline V CDR1 and CDR2: SGDLS, YYNGEE. The junction had 14 bases not matched to a gene; V was cut back by 0 bases and J by 4 bases. The CDR3 is 18 amino acids.